Sample share makes the clone carrying this T cell receptor beta chain medium-sized. Its antigen is currently unknown. This record comes from a study of T cell repertoires in aging, cancer and after chemotherapy. Study in general: Over several months to years, re-sampled healthy donor repertoires clearly shared clones.

Peripheral blood genomic DNA, not sorted cells or RNA, was the template. General observations from the study: Age-matched healthy donors had significantly more diverse, less clonal blood TCR repertoires than untreated cancer patients. In healthy donors, age-related TCR diversity loss mainly reflected lost richness. Rebound thymic output was suggested by rising median generation probability during chemotherapy in each cancer cohort.

Germline V lookup: CDR1 SQVTM, CDR2 ANQGSEA. Trimming left V 6 bases short and J 0 bases short, with 13 bases between. The CDR3 consists of 14 residues. A mixed TRB-A/B primer pool amplified rearranged TRB by multiplex touch-down PCR. Via MiXCR, TCRdb re-called the multiplex PCR reads, giving one row per CDR3 protein. Of about 10,000 distinct CDR3 sequences detected, 30% to 45% appear once; the ten largest clones hold 9.9%. This TCR was recovered from a human donor in good health. The chain is built from TRBV29-1 and TRBJ2-3; weak D call: TRBD1 (6 bases). Sequencing input: blood. This chain's CDR3 is CSVRGSSSTDTQYF. In DNA, the CDR3 is TGCAGCGTGAGGGGGAGTTCGAGCACAGATACGCAGTATTTT.